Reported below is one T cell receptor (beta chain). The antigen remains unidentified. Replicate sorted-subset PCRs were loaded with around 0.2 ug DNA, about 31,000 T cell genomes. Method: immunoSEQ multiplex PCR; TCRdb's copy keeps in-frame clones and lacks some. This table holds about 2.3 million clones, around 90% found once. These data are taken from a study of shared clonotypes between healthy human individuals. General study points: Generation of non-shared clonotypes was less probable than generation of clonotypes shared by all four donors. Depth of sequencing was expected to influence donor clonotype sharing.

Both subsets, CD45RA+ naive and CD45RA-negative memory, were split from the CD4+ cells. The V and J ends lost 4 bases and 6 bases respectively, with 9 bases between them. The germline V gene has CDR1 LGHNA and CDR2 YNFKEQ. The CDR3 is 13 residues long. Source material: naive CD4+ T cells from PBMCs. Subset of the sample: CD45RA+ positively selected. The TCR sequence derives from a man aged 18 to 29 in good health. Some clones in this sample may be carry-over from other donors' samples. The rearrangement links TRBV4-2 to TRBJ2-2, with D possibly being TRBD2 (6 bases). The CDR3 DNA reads TGTGCCAGCAGCCCCCCGGGGGCCGGGGAGCTGTTTTTT. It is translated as CASSPPGAGELFF.